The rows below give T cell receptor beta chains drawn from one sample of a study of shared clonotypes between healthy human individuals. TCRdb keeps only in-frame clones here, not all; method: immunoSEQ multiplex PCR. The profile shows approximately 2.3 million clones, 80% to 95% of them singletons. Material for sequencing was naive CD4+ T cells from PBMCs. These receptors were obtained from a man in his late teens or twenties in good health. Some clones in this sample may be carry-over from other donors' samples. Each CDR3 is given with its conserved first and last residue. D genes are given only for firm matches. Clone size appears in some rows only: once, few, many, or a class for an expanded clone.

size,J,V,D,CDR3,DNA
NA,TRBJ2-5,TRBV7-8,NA,CASSLAPSVQETQYF,TGTGCCAGCAGCTTAGCGCCTAGCGTTCAAGAGACCCAGTACTTC
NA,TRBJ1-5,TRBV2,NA,CASSEEPQPQHF,TGTGCCAGCAGTGAAGAACCTCAGCCCCAGCATTTT
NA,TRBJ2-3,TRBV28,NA,CASSFDTGTDTQYF,TGTGCCAGCAGTTTCGACACTGGCACAGATACGCAGTATTTT
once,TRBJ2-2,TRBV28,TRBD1,CASSYRGTGELFF,TGTGCCAGCAGTTACAGGGGCACCGGGGAGCTGTTTTTT
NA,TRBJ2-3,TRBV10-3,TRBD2,CAISELAGASGNTQYF,TGTGCCATCAGTGAACTCGCGGGTGCTAGCGGAAATACGCAGTATTTT
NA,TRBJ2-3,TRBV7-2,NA,CASSLEGTDTQYF,TGTGCCAGCAGCTTAGAAGGGACAGATACGCAGTATTTT
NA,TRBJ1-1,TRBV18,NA,CASSPGPNTEAFF,TGTGCCAGCTCACCAGGCCCGAACACTGAAGCTTTCTTT
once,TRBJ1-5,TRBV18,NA,CASSRGTANSNQPQHF,TGTGCCAGCTCACGGGGGACGGCGAATAGCAATCAGCCCCAGCATTTT
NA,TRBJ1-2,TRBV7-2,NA,CASSPEGYYGYTF,TGTGCCAGCAGCCCAGAGGGGTACTATGGCTACACCTTC
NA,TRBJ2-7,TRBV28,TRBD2,CASRRGFNYEQYF,TGTGCCAGCAGGCGGGGGTTTAACTACGAGCAGTACTTC
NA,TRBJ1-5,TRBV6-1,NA,CASSEGRSNQPQHF,TGTGCCAGCAGTGAGGGGCGGAGCAATCAGCCCCAGCATTTT
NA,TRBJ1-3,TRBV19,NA,CASSLGYSGNTIYF,TGTGCCAGTAGTCTGGGGTACTCTGGAAACACCATATATTTT
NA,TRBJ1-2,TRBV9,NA,CASSVLSGQTYGYTF,TGTGCCAGCAGCGTACTCTCGGGTCAAACCTATGGCTACACCTTC
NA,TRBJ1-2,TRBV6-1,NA,CASSEPTSYTF,TGTGCCAGCAGTGAACCGACGAGCTACACCTTC
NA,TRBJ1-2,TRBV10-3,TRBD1,CAISESTGIRSNYGYTF,TGTGCCATCAGTGAATCGACAGGGATTCGATCTAACTATGGCTACACCTTC
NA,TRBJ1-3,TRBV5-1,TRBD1,CASSPEGGYGNTIYF,TGCGCCAGCAGCCCCGAAGGGGGCTATGGAAACACCATATATTTT
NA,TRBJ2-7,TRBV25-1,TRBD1,CASSGKQGAWEQYF,TGTGCCAGCTCGGGAAAACAGGGGGCCTGGGAGCAGTACTTC
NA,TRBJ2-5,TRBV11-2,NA,CASSPLTGGETQYF,TGTGCCAGCAGCCCTCTGACAGGTGGGGAGACCCAGTACTTC
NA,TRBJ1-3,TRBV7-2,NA,CASSLGAGSAGNTIYF,TGTGCCAGCAGCTTAGGTGCAGGGAGCGCTGGAAACACCATATATTTT
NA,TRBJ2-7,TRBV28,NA,CASRDGGQTYEQYF,TGTGCCAGTAGAGACGGGGGACAAACCTACGAGCAGTACTTC
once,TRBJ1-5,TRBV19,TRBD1,CASRGGQIINQPQHF,TGTGCCAGTAGGGGGGGACAGATCATCAATCAGCCCCAGCATTTT
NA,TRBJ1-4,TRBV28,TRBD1,CASSSHPGTATNEKLFF,TGTGCCAGCAGTTCTCATCCCGGGACAGCCACTAATGAAAAACTGTTTTTT
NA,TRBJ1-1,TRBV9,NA,CASSAKLQTEAFF,TGTGCCAGCAGCGCCAAACTTCAGACTGAAGCTTTCTTT
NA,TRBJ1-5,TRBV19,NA,CASSSLGGQPQHF,TGTGCCAGTAGTAGCCTCGGAGGTCAGCCCCAGCATTTT
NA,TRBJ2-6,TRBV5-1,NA,CASSLWGSGANVLTF,TGCGCCAGCAGCTTGTGGGGATCTGGGGCCAACGTCCTGACTTTC
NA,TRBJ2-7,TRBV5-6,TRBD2,CASSHSGSLSYEQYF,TGTGCCAGCAGCCATAGCGGGTCCCTCTCCTACGAGCAGTACTTC
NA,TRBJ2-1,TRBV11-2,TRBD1,CASSPRTGQHNEQFF,TGTGCCAGCAGCCCGCGGACGGGACAGCACAATGAGCAGTTCTTC
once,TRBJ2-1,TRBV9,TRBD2,CASSVGGSGYNEQFF,TGTGCCAGCAGCGTCGGCGGGAGTGGTTACAATGAGCAGTTCTTC
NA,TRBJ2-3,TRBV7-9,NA,CASSLDRGVSTDTQYF,TGTGCCAGCAGCTTAGATCGCGGGGTGAGCACAGATACGCAGTATTTT
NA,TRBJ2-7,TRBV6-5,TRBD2,CASSYSGLAPYEQYF,TGTGCCAGCAGTTACTCGGGACTAGCGCCCTACGAGCAGTACTTC
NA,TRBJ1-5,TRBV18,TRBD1,CASSPGTGVHQPQHF,TGTGCCAGCTCACCTGGGACAGGGGTGCATCAGCCCCAGCATTTT
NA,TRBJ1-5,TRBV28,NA,CASSPKDRYNQPQHF,TGTGCCAGCAGTCCAAAGGACAGATACAATCAGCCCCAGCATTTT
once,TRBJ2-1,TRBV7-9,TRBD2,CASSSLLAGGGNEQFF,TGTGCCAGCAGCTCGCTTTTGGCGGGAGGGGGTAATGAGCAGTTCTTC
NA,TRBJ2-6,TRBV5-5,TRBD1,CASSLAVTGSSGANVLTF,TGTGCCAGCAGCTTGGCCGTGACAGGGTCCTCTGGGGCCAACGTCCTGACTTTC
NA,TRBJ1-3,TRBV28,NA,CASSFYFKVKTGNTIYF,TGTGCCAGCAGTTTTTACTTCAAGGTGAAAACTGGAAACACCATATATTTT
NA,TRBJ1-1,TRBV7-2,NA,CASSLYRVGTEAFF,TGTGCCAGCAGCTTATACAGGGTGGGCACTGAAGCTTTCTTT
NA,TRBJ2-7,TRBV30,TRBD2,CAWLGTSGTQYYEQYF,TGTGCCTGGTTAGGGACTAGCGGGACGCAATATTACGAGCAGTACTTC
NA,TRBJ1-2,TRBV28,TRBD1,CASRPGQGYGYTF,TGTGCCAGCAGACCCGGACAGGGCTATGGCTACACCTTC
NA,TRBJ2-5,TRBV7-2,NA,CASSYTLQETQYF,TGTGCCAGCAGCTACACTCTCCAAGAGACCCAGTACTTC
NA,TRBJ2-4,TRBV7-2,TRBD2,CASSPSGRAKNIQYF,TGTGCCAGCAGCCCTAGCGGGAGGGCCAAAAACATTCAGTACTTC